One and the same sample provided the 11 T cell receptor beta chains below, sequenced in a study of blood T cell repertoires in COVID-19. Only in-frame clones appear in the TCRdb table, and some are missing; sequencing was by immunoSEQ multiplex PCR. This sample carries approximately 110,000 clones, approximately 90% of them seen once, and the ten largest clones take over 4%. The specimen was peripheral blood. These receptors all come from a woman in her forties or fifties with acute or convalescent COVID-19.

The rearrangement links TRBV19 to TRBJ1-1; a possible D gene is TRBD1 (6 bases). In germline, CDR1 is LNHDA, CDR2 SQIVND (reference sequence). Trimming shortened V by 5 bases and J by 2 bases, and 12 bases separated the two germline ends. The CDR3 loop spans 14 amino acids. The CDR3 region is CASSVTGSNTEAFF. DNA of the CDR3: TGTGCCAGTAGTGTTACAGGGTCAAACACTGAAGCTTTCTTT.

The CDR3 sequence is CASSLERVGEAFF. CDR3 nucleotides: TGTGCCAGCAGCTTAGAGAGGGTCGGTGAAGCTTTCTTT. The rearrangement joins TRBV7-2 to TRBJ1-1; D is unresolved. The V gene lost 1 base and the J gene lost 7 bases, with 10 bases spanning the gap. The CDR3 is 13 residues long. Germline V gene lookup returns CDR1 SGHTA and CDR2 FQGNSA.

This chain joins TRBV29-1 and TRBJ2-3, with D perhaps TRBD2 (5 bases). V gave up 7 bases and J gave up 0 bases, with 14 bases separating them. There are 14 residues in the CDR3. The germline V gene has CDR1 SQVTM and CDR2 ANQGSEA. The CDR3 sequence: CSGRRGTSTDTQYF. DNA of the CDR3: TGCAGCGGACGCCGGGGTACTAGCACAGATACGCAGTATTTT.

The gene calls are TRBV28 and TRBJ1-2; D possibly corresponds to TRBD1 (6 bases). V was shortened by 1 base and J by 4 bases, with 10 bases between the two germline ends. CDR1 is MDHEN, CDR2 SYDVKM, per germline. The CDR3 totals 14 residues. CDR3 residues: CASSLSQGRYGYTF. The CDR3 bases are TGTGCCAGCAGTTTATCACAGGGCCGCTATGGCTACACCTTC.

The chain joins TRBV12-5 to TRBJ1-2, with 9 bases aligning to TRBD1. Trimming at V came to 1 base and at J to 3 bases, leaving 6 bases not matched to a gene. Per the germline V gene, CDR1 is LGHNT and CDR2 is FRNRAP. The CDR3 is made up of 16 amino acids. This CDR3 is CASGLGRGQGDYGYTF. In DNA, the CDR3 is TGTGCTAGTGGTTTGGGAAGGGGACAGGGCGACTATGGCTACACCTTC. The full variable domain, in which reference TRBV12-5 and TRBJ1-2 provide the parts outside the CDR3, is DARVTQTPRHKVTEMGQEVTMRCQPILGHNTVFWYRQTMMQGLELLAYFRNRAPLDDSGMPKDRFSAEMPDATLATLKIQPSEPRDSAVYFCASGLGRGQGDYGYTFGSGTRLTVV.

DNA for the CDR3: TGTGCCAGCAGCCAACAATACAGGGAAGAGACCCAGTACTTC. Translated, it gives CASSQQYREETQYF. The chain employs TRBV3-1 (or the pseudogene TRBV3-2) and TRBJ2-5; D is perhaps TRBD1 (6 bases). The CDR3 consists of 14 residues. From germline, CDR1 is LGHDT and CDR2 YNNKEL (reference sequence). V was pared by 2 bases and J by 3 bases, with 10 bases between.

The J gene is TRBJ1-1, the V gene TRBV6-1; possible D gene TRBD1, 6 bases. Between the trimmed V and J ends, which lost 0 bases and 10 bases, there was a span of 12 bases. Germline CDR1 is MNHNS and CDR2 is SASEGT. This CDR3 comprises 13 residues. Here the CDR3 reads CASSEAGGRRAFF. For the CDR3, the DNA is TGTGCCAGCAGTGAAGCGGGGGGGCGGAGAGCTTTCTTT.

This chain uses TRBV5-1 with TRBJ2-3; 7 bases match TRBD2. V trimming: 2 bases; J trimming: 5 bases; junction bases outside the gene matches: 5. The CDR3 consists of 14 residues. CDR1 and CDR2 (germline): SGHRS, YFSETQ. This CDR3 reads CASSFRPGGDTQYF. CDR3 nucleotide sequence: TGCGCCAGCAGCTTTCGACCGGGGGGAGATACGCAGTATTTT.

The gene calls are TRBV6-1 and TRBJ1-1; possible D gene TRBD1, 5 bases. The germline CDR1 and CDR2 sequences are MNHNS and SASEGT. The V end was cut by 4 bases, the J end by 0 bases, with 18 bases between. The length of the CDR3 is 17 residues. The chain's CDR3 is CASSASPGPGMNTEAFF. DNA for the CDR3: TGTGCCAGCAGTGCATCCCCAGGGCCAGGGATGAACACTGAAGCTTTCTTT.

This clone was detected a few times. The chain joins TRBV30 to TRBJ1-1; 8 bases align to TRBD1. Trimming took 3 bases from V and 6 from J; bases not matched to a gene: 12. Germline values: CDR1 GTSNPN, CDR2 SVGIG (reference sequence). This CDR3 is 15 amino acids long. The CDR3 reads CAWRKVQGAKPEAFF. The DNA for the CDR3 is TGTGCCTGGAGAAAGGTCCAGGGGGCGAAGCCTGAAGCTTTCTTT.

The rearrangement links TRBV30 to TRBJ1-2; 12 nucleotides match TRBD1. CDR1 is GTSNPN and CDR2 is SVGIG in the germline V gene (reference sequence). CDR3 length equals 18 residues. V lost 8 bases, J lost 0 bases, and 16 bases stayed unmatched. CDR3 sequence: CAGAHLRDRGLTNYGYTF. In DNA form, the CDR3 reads TGTGCCGGAGCACACCTCCGGGACAGGGGGCTGACTAACTATGGCTACACCTTC. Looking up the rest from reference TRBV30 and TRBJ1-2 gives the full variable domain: SQTIHQWPATLVQPVGSPLSLECTVEGTSNPNLYWYRQAAGRGLQLLFYSVGIGQISSEVPQNLSASRPQDRQFILSSKKLLLSDSGFYLCAGAHLRDRGLTNYGYTFGSGTRLTVV.